This T cell receptor beta chain was identified during a study of CD8 T cells in ankylosing spondylitis. Regarding the study as a whole: Peripheral blood held disease-linked clones only at relatively low frequency, and these were CD8+. Apparently characteristic of ankylosing spondylitis blood was a TCR beta motif (under ten highly homologous variants).

Making the TCR beta libraries involved quantitative 5'-RACE with molecular barcodes. TCRdb processed the 5' RACE reads anew with MiXCR; each CDR3 protein has one entry. The sample includes over 150,000 distinct CDR3 sequences, 9.5% to 15% of them seen just once. As to this clonotype: Its antigen remains unidentified.

The CDR3 contains 15 residues. Germline V CDR1 and CDR2: MNHEY, SVGAGI. The trim removed 5 bases at V and 6 bases at J, leaving 6 bases unmatched. The specimen was blood, either unsorted or a sorted T cell fraction (not recorded which). The chain uses TRBV6-5 and TRBJ2-1, with 11 bases identical to TRBD2. The TCR sequence derives from a male donor with ankylosing spondylitis or in good health (not recorded which). CDR3 nucleotide sequence: TGTGCCAGCAGTACTAGCGGGAGCGGTGGCAATGAGCAGTTCTTC. Its protein is CASSTSGSGGNEQFF.